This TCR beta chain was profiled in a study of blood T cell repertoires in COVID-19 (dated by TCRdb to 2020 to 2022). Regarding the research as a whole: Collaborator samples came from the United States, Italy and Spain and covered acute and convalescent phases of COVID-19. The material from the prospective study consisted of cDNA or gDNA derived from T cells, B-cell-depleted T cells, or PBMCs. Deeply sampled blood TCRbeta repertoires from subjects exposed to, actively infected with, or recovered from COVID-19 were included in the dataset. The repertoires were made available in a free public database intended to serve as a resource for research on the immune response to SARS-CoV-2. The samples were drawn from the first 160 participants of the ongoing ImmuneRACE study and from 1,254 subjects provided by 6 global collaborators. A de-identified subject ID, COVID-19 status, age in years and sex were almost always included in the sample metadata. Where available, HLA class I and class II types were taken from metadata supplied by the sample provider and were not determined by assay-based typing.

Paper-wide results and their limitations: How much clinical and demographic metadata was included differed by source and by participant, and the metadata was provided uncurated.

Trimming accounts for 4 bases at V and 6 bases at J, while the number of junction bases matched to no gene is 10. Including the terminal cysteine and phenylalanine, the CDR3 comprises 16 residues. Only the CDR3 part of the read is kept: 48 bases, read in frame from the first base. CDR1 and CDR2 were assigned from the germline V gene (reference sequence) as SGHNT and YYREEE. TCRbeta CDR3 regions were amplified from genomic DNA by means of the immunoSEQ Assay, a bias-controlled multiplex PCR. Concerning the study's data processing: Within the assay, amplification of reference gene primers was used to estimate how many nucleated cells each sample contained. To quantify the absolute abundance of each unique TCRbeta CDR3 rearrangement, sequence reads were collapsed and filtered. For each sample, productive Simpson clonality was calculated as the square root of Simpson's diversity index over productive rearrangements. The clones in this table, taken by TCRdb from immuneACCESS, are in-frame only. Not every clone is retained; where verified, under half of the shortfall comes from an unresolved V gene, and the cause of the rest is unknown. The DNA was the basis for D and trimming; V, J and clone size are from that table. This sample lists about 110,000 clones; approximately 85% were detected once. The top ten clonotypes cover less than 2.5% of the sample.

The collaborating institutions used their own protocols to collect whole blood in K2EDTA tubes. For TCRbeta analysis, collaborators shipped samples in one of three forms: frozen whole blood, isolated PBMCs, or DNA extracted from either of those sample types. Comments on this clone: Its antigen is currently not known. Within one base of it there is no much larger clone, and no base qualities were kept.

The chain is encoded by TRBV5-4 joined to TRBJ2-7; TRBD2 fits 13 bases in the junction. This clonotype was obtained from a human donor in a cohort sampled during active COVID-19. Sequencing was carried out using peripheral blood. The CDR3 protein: CASSTRGGLAGTEQYF. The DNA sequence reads TGTGCCAGCAGCACCCGGGGGGGACTAGCGGGGACCGAGCAGTACTTC.